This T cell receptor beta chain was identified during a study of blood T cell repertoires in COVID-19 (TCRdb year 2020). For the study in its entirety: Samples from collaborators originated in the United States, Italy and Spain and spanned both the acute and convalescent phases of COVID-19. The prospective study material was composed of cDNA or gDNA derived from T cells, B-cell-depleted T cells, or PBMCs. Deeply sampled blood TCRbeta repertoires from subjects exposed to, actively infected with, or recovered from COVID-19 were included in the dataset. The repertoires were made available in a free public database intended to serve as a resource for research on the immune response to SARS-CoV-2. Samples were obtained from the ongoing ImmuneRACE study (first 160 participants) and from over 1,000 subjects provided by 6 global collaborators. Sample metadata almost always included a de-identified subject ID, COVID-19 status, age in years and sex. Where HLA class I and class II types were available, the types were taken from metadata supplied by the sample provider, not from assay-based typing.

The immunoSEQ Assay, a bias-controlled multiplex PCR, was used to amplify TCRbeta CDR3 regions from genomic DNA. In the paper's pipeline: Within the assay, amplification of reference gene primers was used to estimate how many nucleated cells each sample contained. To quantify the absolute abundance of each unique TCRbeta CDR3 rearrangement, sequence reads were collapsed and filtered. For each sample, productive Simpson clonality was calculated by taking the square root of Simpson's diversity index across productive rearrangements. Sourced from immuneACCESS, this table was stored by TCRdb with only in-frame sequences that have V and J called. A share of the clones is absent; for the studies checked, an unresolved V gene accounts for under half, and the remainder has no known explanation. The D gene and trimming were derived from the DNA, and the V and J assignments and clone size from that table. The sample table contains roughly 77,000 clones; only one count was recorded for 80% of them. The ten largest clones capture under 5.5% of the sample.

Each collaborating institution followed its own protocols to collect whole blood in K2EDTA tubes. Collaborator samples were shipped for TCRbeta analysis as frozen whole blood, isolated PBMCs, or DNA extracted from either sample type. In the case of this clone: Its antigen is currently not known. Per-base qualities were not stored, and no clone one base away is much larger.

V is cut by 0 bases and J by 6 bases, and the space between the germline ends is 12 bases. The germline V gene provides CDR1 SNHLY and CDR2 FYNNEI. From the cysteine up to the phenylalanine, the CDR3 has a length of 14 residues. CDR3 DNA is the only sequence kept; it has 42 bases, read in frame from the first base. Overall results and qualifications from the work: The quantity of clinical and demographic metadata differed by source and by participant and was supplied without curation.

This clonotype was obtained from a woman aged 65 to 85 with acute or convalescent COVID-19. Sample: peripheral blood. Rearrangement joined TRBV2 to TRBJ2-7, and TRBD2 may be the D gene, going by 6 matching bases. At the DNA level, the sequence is TGTGCCAGCAGTGAAGCGCGGGGTCTGAGCGAGCAGTACTTC. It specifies CASSEARGLSEQYF. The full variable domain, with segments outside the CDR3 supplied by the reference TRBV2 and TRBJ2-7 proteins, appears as EPEVTQTPSHQVTQMGQEVILRCVPISNHLYFYWYRQILGQKVEFLVSFYNNEISEKSEIFDDQFSVERPDGSNFTLKIRSTKLEDSAMYFCASSEARGLSEQYFGPGTRLTVT.